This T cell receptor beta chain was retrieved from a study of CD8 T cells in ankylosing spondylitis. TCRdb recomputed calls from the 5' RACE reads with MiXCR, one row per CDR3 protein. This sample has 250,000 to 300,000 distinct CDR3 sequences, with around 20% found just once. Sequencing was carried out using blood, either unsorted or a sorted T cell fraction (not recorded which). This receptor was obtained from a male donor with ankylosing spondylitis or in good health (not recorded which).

In DNA form, the CDR3 reads TGTGCCAGCAGCTTGGGTTGGCGCGCAGATACGCAGTATTTT. Its translation is CASSLGWRADTQYF. The chain carries TRBV7-3 and TRBJ2-3; D ambiguous. V lost 3 bases, J lost 4 bases, and 11 bases lay in between. CDR3 length equals 14 residues. From germline, CDR1 is SGHTA and CDR2 FQGTGA.